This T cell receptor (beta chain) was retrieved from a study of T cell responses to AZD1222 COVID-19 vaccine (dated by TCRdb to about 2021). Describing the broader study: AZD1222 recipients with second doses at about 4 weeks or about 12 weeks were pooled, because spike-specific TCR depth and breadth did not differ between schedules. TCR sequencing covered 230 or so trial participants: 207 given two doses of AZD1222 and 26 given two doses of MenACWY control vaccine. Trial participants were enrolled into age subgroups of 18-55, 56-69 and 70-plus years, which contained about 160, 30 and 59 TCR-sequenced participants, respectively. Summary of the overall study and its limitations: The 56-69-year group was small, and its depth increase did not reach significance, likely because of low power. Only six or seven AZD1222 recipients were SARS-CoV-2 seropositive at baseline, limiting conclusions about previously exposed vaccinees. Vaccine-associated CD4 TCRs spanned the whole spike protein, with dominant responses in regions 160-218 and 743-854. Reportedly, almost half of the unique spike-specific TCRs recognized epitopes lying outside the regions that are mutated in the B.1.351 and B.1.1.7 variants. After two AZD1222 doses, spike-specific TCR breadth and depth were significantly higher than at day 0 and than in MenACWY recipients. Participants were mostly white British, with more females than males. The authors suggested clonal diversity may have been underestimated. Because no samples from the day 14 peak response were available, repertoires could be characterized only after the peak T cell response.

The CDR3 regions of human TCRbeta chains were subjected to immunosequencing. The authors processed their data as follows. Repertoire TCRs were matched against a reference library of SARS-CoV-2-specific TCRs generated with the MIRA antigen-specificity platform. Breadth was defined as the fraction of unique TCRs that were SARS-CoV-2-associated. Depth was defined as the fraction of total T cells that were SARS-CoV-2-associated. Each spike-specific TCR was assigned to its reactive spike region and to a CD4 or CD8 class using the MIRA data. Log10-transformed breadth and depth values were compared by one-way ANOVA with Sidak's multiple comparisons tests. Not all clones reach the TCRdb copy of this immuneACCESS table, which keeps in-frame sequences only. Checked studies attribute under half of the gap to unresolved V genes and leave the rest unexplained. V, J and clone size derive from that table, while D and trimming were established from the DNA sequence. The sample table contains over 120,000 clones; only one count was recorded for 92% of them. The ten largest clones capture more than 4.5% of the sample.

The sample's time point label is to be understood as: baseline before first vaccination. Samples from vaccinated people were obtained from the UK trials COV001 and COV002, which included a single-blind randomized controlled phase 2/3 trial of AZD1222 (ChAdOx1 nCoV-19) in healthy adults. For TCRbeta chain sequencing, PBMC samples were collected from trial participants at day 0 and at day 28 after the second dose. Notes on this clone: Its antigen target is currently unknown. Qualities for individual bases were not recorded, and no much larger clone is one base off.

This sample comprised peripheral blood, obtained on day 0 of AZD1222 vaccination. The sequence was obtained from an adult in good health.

CDR3 loop: CASSVGSSSYEQYF. The DNA is as follows: TGTGCCAGCAGCGTGGGCTCGAGCTCCTACGAGCAGTACTTC. The chain employs TRBV9 and TRBJ2-7; the D segment cannot be called with confidence. From the cysteine up to the phenylalanine, the CDR3 has a length of 14 residues. Only CDR3 DNA remains: 42 bases, in frame from the first base. Trimming at the junction amounts to 2 bases on V and 0 bases on J, and the germline ends lie 9 bases apart. CDR1 and CDR2 are drawn from the germline V gene: SGDLS, YYNGEE. Outside the CDR3, residues come from the reference TRBV9 and TRBJ2-7 proteins, so the full variable domain is: DSGVTQTPKHLITATGQRVTLRCSPRSGDLSVYWYQQSLDQGLQFLIQYYNGEERAKGNILERFSAQQFPDLHSELNLSSLELGDSALYFCASSVGSSSYEQYFGPGTRLTVT.